These 5 T cell receptor beta chains were sequenced from one sample in a study of blood T cell repertoires in COVID-19. Clones were read by immunoSEQ multiplex PCR, and TCRdb kept only the in-frame ones, dropping some. Here the sample spans some 10,000 clones, approximately 89% being singletons. Input material: peripheral blood. These receptors originate from a human donor in a cohort sampled during active COVID-19.

The rearrangement uses TRBV14 and TRBJ2-1, with a possible D match to TRBD2 (6 bases). The CDR3 contains 15 residues. CDR1 is SGHDN, CDR2 FVKESK, per germline. Trimming stripped 0 bases from V and 6 bases from J, with 12 bases between. CDR3 sequence reads: CASSQDFRGFNEQFF. The CDR3 DNA sequence: TGTGCCAGCAGCCAAGATTTCCGGGGGTTCAATGAGCAGTTCTTC.

This chain uses TRBV7-8 with TRBJ2-2; TRBD2 might be the D (6 bases). Trimming shortened V by 2 bases and J by 7 bases, and 14 bases separated the two germline ends. Germline values: CDR1 SGHVS, CDR2 FQNEAQ. CDR3 length: 15 residues. In nucleotides, the CDR3 is TGTGCCAGCAGCTTATATGCATCGGGGGTCGGGGAGCTGTTTTTT. As protein: CASSLYASGVGELFF.

V gene TRBV7-3 combines with J gene TRBJ1-1, with TRBD1 matching over 7 bases. The V segment lost 4 bases and the J segment 5 bases; nucleotides outside the gene matches: 4. Germline loops: CDR1 SGHTA, CDR2 FQGTGA. The CDR3 consists of 13 residues. The CDR3 spells CASSSGQRTEAFF. CDR3 DNA sequence: TGTGCCAGCAGCTCGGGACAGAGGACTGAAGCTTTCTTT.

The gene calls are TRBV7-9 and TRBJ2-1, with TRBD1 identical over 7 bases. V shed 4 bases, J shed 2 bases, and the junction held 8 bases outside the gene matches. CDR1 and CDR2 (germline): SEHNR, FQNEAQ (reference sequence). This CDR3 contains 16 residues. In nucleotides, the CDR3 is TGTGCCAGCAGCTCAATCGCCGGGACAGCCTACAATGAGCAGTTCTTC. This gives the protein CASSSIAGTAYNEQFF.

The rearrangement joins TRBV24-1 to TRBJ2-3; D may be TRBD1 (6 bases). V gave up 5 bases and J gave up 3 bases, with 14 bases separating them. Per the germline V gene, CDR1 is KGHDR and CDR2 is SFDVKD. This CDR3 region has 15 residues. The CDR3 coding sequence is TGTGCCACCAGTGGCCAGGGGTGGGGTACAGATACGCAGTATTTT. It codes for CATSGQGWGTDTQYF.